The 7 T cell receptor beta chains below were found in one sample sequenced in a study of T cell changes during pregnancy in multiple sclerosis. This table comes from immunoSEQ multiplex PCR, and its TCRdb copy is limited to in-frame clones, with some not included. Of more than 100,000 clones listed, roughly nine tenths are singletons. The sample was peripheral blood, taken after pregnancy. The receptors come from a female donor with multiple sclerosis, enrolled in a pregnancy study.

This clone was seen only once. This chain uses TRBV5-1 with TRBJ2-6; D gene unclear. V lost 4 bases and J lost 7, with 9 bases in between. The CDR3 is 13 residues long. CDR1 is SGHRS and CDR2 is YFSETQ in the germline V gene. CDR3 residues: CASSGLGANVLTF. The CDR3 DNA sequence: TGCGCCAGCAGCGGATTGGGCGCCAACGTCCTGACTTTC.

The chain recombines TRBV5-1 with TRBJ2-4; D possibly corresponds to TRBD2 (5 bases). Germline V gene sequence: CDR1 SGHRS, CDR2 YFSETQ. Trimming took 5 bases from V and 0 from J, leaving 15 bases between them. The CDR3 spans 16 residues. Here the CDR3 DNA reads TGCGCCAGCAGGCCCGGACTGGACCTAGCCAAAAACATTCAGTACTTC. Encoded protein: CASRPGLDLAKNIQYF.

The J gene is TRBJ1-3, the V gene TRBV4-1; D gene uncertain. The CDR3 covers 17 residues. Trimming took off 1 base at V and 2 bases at J, with 15 bases between the two ends. Germline loops: CDR1 MGHRA, CDR2 YSYEKL. The CDR3 bases are TGCGCCAGCAGCCAAGTCATAGGAGCCGCCACTGGAAACACCATATATTTT. It encodes CASSQVIGAATGNTIYF.

The chain is built from TRBV10-1 and TRBJ2-7; 8 bases agree with TRBD1. The CDR3 length is 12 residues. CDR1 and CDR2 (germline): WNHNN, SYGVQD (reference sequence). The ends lost 2 bases at V and 7 bases at J; junction bases unmatched: 1. The CDR3 DNA follows: TGCGCCAGCAGTGAGGGACAGGGAGAGCAGTACTTC. Its translation: CASSEGQGEQYF.

This clone came up once. The V call is TRBV7-6, the J call TRBJ2-3, with D maybe TRBD2 (6 bases). Germline V lookup: CDR1 SGHVS, CDR2 FNYEAQ. V gave up 0 bases and J gave up 2 bases, with 9 bases separating them. The CDR3 runs 15 residues. The CDR3 here is CASSLASGDTDTQYF. CDR3 coding DNA: TGTGCCAGCAGCTTAGCGTCGGGAGACACAGATACGCAGTATTTT. Based on the CDR3 plus reference TRBV7-6 and TRBJ2-3, the full variable domain is GAGVSQSPRYKVTKRGQDVALRCDPISGHVSLYWYRQALGQGPEFLTYFNYEAQQDKSGLPNDRFSAERPEGSISTLTIQRTEQRDSAMYRCASSLASGDTDTQYFGPGTRLTVL.

The chain recombines TRBV2 with TRBJ1-1; D unclear. The CDR3 is 16 amino acids. CDR1 is SNHLY, CDR2 FYNNEI, per germline. Trimming pared 4 bases from V and 3 bases from J, leaving 18 bases between. CDR3 sequence: CASSARGNQRDTEAFF. CDR3 nucleotides: TGTGCCAGCAGTGCCCGTGGCAATCAACGGGACACTGAAGCTTTCTTT.

The CDR3 DNA reads as TGTGCCAGCAGCCTGGCGGGGGAGACCCAGTACTTC. It yields the protein CASSLAGETQYF. The V and J genes are TRBV11-2 and TRBJ2-5, with D possibly being TRBD2 (6 bases). Germline-derived CDR1 and CDR2 are SGHAT and FQNNGV. The CDR3 runs 12 residues. Deletions cut 5 bases from V and 5 bases from J, with 9 bases between.